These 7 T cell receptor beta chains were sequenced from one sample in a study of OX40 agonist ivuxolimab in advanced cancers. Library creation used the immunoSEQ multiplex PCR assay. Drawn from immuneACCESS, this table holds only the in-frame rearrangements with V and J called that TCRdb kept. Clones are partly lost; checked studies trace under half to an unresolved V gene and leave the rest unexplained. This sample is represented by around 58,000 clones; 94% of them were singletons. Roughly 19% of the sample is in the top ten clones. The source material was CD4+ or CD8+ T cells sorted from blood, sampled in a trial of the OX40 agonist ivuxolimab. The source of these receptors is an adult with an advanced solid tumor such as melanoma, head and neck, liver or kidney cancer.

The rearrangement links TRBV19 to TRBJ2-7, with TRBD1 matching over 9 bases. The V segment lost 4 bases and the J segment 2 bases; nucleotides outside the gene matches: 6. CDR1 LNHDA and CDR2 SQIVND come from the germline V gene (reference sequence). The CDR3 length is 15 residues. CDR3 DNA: TGTGCCAGTAGTACACGACAGGGGGGACCCTACGAGCAGTACTTC. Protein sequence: CASSTRQGGPYEQYF.

The CDR3 here is CASSIYLMQGVNTEAFF. The CDR3 region has the DNA TGTGCCAGCAGTATATACTTAATGCAGGGGGTGAACACTGAAGCTTTCTTT. The J gene is TRBJ1-1, the V gene TRBV7-2; 7 bases align to TRBD1. The germline V gene has CDR1 SGHTA and CDR2 FQGNSA. This CDR3 is built from 17 residues. V lost 6 bases, J lost 0 bases, and 13 bases stayed unmatched.

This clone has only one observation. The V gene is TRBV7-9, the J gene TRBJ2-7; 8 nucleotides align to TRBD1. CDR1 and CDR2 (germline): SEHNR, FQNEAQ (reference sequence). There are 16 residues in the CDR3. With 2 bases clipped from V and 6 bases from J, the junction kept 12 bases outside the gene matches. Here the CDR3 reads CASSLISGQGTLEQYF. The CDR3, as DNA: TGTGCCAGCAGCTTAATATCTGGACAGGGTACCCTCGAGCAGTACTTC.

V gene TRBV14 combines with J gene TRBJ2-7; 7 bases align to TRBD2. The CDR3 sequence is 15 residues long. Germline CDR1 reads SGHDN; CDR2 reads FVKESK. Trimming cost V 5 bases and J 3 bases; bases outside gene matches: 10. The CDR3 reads CASSVGDGGSYEQYF. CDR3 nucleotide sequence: TGTGCCAGCAGCGTTGGTGATGGCGGGAGCTACGAGCAGTACTTC.

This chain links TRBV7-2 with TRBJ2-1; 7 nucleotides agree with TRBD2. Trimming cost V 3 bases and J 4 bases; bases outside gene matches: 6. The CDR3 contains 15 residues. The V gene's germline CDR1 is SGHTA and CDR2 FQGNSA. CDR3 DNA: TGTGCCAGCAGCTTGGTTAGCGGGCCTTACAATGAGCAGTTCTTC. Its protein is CASSLVSGPYNEQFF.

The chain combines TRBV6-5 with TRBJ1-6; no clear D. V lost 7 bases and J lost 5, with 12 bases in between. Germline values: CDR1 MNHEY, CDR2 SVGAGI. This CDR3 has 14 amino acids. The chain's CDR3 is CASNFTANNSPLHF. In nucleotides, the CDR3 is TGTGCCAGCAACTTTACAGCAAATAATTCACCCCTCCACTTT.

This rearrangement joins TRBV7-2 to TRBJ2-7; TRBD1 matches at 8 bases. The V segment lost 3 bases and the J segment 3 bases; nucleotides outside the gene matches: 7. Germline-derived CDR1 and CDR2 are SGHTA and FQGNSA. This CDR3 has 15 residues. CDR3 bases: TGTGCCAGCAGCTTTGACAGGGGTTGGGGCTACGAGCAGTACTTC. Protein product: CASSFDRGWGYEQYF.